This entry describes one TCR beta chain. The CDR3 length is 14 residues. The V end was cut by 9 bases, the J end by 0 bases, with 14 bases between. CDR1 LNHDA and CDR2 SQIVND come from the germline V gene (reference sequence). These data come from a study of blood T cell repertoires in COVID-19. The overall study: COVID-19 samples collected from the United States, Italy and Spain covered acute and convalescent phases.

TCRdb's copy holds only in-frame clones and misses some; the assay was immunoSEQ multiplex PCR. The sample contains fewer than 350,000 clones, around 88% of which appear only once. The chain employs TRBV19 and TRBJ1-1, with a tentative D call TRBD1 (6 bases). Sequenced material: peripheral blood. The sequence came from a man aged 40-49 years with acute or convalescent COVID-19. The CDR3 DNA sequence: TGTGCCAGCAGACAGGCAGTCATGAACACTGAAGCTTTCTTT. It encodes CASRQAVMNTEAFF. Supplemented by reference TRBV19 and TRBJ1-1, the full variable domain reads DGGITQSPKYLFRKEGQNVTLSCEQNLNHDAMYWYRQDPGQGLRLIYYSQIVNDFQKGDIAEGYSVSREKKESFPLTVTSAQKNPTAFYLCASRQAVMNTEAFFGQGTRLTVV.